The 8 T cell receptor beta chains listed next were all sequenced from one sample in a study of T cells after yellow fever vaccination. TCRdb redid the calling of the 5' RACE reads with MiXCR, one entry per CDR3 protein. The table lists fewer than 400,000 distinct CDR3 sequences, roughly 6.1% of them singletons. The starting material was PBMCs, obtained 5 days after the yellow fever booster vaccination. These receptors all stem from a man aged 25-40 years who received the YFV17D yellow fever vaccine.

The rearrangement joins TRBV29-1 to TRBJ2-7; the match to TRBD1 covers 7 bases. The junction had 4 bases not matched to a gene; V was cut back by 4 bases and J by 1 base. Germline V gene sequence: CDR1 SQVTM, CDR2 ANQGSEA. The CDR3 is made up of 13 amino acids. This CDR3 is CSVGQGESYEQYF. The CDR3, as DNA: TGCAGCGTTGGACAGGGTGAATCCTACGAGCAGTACTTC.

This clonotype was picked up a small number of times. CDR3: CASSPITQGQGINEKLFF. The CDR3 DNA follows: TGTGCCAGCAGCCCCATAACACAAGGACAGGGCATAAATGAAAAACTGTTTTTT. V gene TRBV4-2 combines with J gene TRBJ1-4; 8 bases agree with TRBD1. After removal of 4 bases from V and 5 bases from J, the junction contained 15 bases not matched to a gene. Germline assignment: CDR1 LGHNA and CDR2 YNFKEQ. CDR3 size: 18 residues.

This clonotype was seen at least ten times. The V gene is TRBV5-1, the J gene TRBJ2-3; the D is unclear. Germline loops: CDR1 SGHRS, CDR2 YFSETQ. V gave up 0 bases and J gave up 6 bases, with 8 bases separating them. CDR3 length: 13 residues. The CDR3 protein is CASSLAARDTQYF. CDR3 nucleotide sequence: TGCGCCAGCAGCTTGGCCGCCAGGGATACGCAGTATTTT.

This clonotype has ten or more counts. CDR3 sequence (DNA): TGCAGTGCTGCCCGCACAGTGGAGACCCAGTACTTC. This gives the protein CSAARTVETQYF. The J gene is TRBJ2-5, the V gene TRBV20-1; D is unresolved. CDR1 is DFQATT, CDR2 SNEGSKA, per germline (reference sequence). V was shortened by 5 bases and J by 5 bases, with 12 bases between the two germline ends. The CDR3 sequence is 12 residues long.

This clonotype has at least ten counts. The rearrangement joins TRBV29-1 to TRBJ2-1; D possibly corresponds to TRBD2 (5 bases). Trimming removed 1 base at V and 3 bases at J, with 10 bases between. The CDR3 covers 14 residues. The germline CDR1 and CDR2 sequences are SQVTM and ANQGSEA. CDR3 sequence (DNA): TGCAGCGTTGAAGTTTCGGGATACTACAATGAGCAGTTCTTC. This sequence encodes CSVEVSGYYNEQFF.

V usage is TRBV7-2 and J usage is TRBJ2-7; 7 bases map to TRBD2. CDR3 length: 14 residues. The V gene's germline CDR1 is SGHTA and CDR2 FQGNSA. J was trimmed by 4 bases and V by 4 bases; bases with no gene match: 7. CDR3 loop: CASSSSGLTYEQYF. The CDR3 DNA sequence: TGTGCCAGCAGCTCATCGGGACTAACTTACGAGCAGTACTTC.

Ten or more counts support this clonotype. V gene TRBV6-1 combines with J gene TRBJ2-7, with TRBD2 as a possible D gene (6 bases). CDR1 MNHNS and CDR2 SASEGT come from the germline V gene. The CDR3 is 15 residues long. The germline V and J ends were trimmed by 5 bases and 1 base, with 15 bases remaining between them. The chain's CDR3 is CASSTTLGGSYEQYF. CDR3 nucleotides: TGTGCCAGCAGTACAACCCTGGGGGGATCCTACGAGCAGTACTTC.

At least ten counts were recorded for this clonotype. The rearrangement uses TRBV20-1 and TRBJ2-2, with 8 nucleotides matching TRBD2. Germline V gene sequence: CDR1 DFQATT, CDR2 SNEGSKA (reference sequence). This CDR3 region has 14 residues. Unmatched junction bases numbered 3, after V lost 3 bases and J lost 3 bases. CDR3 coding DNA: TGCAGTGCTAGGGGCGGGAGGTACACCGGGGAGCTGTTTTTT. This sequence encodes CSARGGRYTGELFF.